The rows below give T cell receptor beta chains drawn from one sample of a study of early T cells in non-severe SARS-CoV-2 infection. TCRdb itself ran the 5' RACE reads through MiXCR, one entry per CDR3 protein. Counted here are more than 95,000 distinct CDR3 sequences, approximately 10% occurring once; the ten biggest clones make up roughly 4.5%. The input for sequencing was whole blood, taken at baseline. These receptors were collected from an adult who was a healthcare worker with PCR-confirmed SARS-CoV-2 infection or an uninfected control (not recorded which). The CDR3 runs from the conserved cysteine through the conserved F or W.

v_call cdr3_length cdr3_aa
TRBV12-3/TRBV12-4 13 CASSPTRDTEAFF
TRBV20-1 15 CSARDDPGWNQPQHF
TRBV4-1 16 CASSQEKGRISYEQYF
TRBV20-1 14 CSARQGVLNTEAFF
TRBV18 15 CASSLRGNGEEKLFF
TRBV14 16 CASSQERSAAGYGYTF
TRBV6-7 15 CASSKRPPSSYEQYF
TRBV7-2 15 CASSSGWEGAETQYF
TRBV7-9 13 CASSSPASETQYF
TRBV29-1 13 CSVEESGGDTQYF
TRBV7-9 15 CASSITGGAMHEQYF
TRBV5-1 16 CASSLASGQGAAEQYF
TRBV6-1 12 CASKGGVYGYTF
TRBV6-5 16 CASSYTPDRVNSPLHF
TRBV7-2 12 CASSLRSDTQYF
TRBV19 15 CASSRQGSNTGELFF
TRBV12-3/TRBV12-4 12 CASSLTGDGYTF
TRBV10-3 15 CATEGQGPGANVLTF
TRBV29-1 12 CSVTGTTGELFF
TRBV19 13 CASSILRVDGYTF
TRBV29-1 13 CSVETVGSEKLFF
TRBV9 15 CASSPSQSYDEKLFF
TRBV11-2 15 CASSLGDSLNTEAFF
TRBV9 15 CASSVDAGAYNEQFF
TRBV5-1 11 CASSLSGVQFF
TRBV20-1 13 CSATRDRGYEQYF
TRBV5-1 14 CASSLNGQTYEQYF
TRBV20-1 16 CSAIELAGTRTDTQYF
TRBV20-1 13 CSARDTNTDTQYF
TRBV5-6 14 CASSLGGRNYGYTF
TRBV7-8 12 CASGTGEGEQYF
TRBV7-9 13 CASSLQPRTEAFF
TRBV6-2/TRBV6-3 15 CASEVAGANSYEQYF
TRBV10-3 14 CAIGRDRGPDTQYF
TRBV6-5 13 CASSYVGGAVAFF
TRBV29-1 11 CSVEDEFGAFF
TRBV7-9 14 CASLRGGPNEKLFF
TRBV19 15 CASRANWGGGHIQYF
TRBV10-1 14 CASSPDRSTDTQYF
TRBV29-1 13 CSVGAESGSPLHF
TRBV4-2 21 CASSQEASQRERPTPYGTQYF
TRBV10-1 13 CASSESQRGTQYF
TRBV11-3 17 CASSSGAGTRSTDTQYF
TRBV2 12 CASSVPGGELFF
TRBV27 17 CASSLRQGGRVNTEAFF
TRBV30 14 CAWSAGQGNNEQFF
TRBV12-3/TRBV12-4 18 CASSFAKASGARANVLTF
TRBV30 13 CAWSRQGDYGYTF
TRBV7-7 15 CASSQLRTSVNEQFF
TRBV6-5 14 CASRRDPNTGELFF
TRBV7-2 15 CASSTPTVYQETQYF
TRBV6-1 14 CASSGLIGRNEQFF
TRBV30 14 CAWNPTGWYSPLHF
TRBV5-1 16 CASRDFGGAYYNEQFF
TRBV20-1 13 CSAGQGSHNGYTF